These 28 T cell receptor beta chains were all obtained from the same sample, sequenced in a study of breast tumors, draining lymph nodes, adjacent tissues. Each CDR3 protein is one row after TCRdb ran MiXCR on the multiplex PCR reads. The table lists 15,000 or so distinct CDR3 sequences, about three quarters of them singletons. Sequencing was done on a sample of tumor-adjacent breast tissue. All receptors come from a female donor with breast cancer. Some clones in this sample may be carry-over from other donors' samples.

This sequence joins TRBV6-2 or TRBV6-3 and TRBJ2-2; 9 bases fit TRBD2. The CDR3 consists of 14 residues. Unmatched junction bases numbered 7, after V lost 7 bases and J lost 7 bases. Germline CDR1 reads MNHEY; CDR2 reads SVGEGT. The DNA of the CDR3 is TGTGCCAGCAAACCGGGACTAGCCTTCGGGGAGCTGTTTTTT. Translated: CASKPGLAFGELFF.

This sequence joins TRBV7-2 and TRBJ2-3; D perhaps matches TRBD1 (6 bases). CDR1 is SGHTA and CDR2 is FQGNSA in the germline V gene. Trimming cost V 1 base and J 4 bases, with 12 bases left between them. The length of the CDR3 is 15 residues. The CDR3 nucleotides read TGTGCCAGCAGCTTAGTCAGGGGAAGGGCAGATACGCAGTATTTT. Its protein is CASSLVRGRADTQYF.

The chain is built from TRBV7-2 and TRBJ2-7; D is unclear. This CDR3 is built from 13 residues. Looked up from germline, CDR1 is SGHTA and CDR2 is FQGNSA. V dropped 0 bases and J dropped 6 bases, with 9 bases sitting between them. CDR3 sequence (DNA): TGTGCCAGCAGCTTAGCATGGAAAAGCGAGCAGTACTTC. Amino acids: CASSLAWKSEQYF.

The rearrangement links TRBV20-1 to TRBJ1-4; D not certain. The ends were cut back, 1 base at V and 7 bases at J, with 1 base in the middle. Germline-derived CDR1 and CDR2 are DFQATT and SNEGSKA (reference sequence). The CDR3 runs 10 residues. The CDR3 nucleotides are TGCAGTGCTAGAGGTGAAAAACTGTTTTTT. Its protein is CSARGEKLFF.

V is TRBV20-1 and J is TRBJ2-7; TRBD2 matches 12 bases. Germline V gene sequence: CDR1 DFQATT, CDR2 SNEGSKA (reference sequence). The CDR3 extends over 16 amino acids. V dropped 5 bases and J dropped 2; count of bases not matched to a gene: 10. The CDR3 reads CSARLAGVQPPYEQYF. CDR3 DNA: TGCAGTGCTCGACTAGCGGGAGTCCAACCTCCCTACGAGCAGTACTTC.

The chain couples TRBV12-3 or TRBV12-4 to TRBJ2-7, with 14 bases lining up with TRBD2. CDR3 length: 13 residues. Trimming cost V 6 bases and J 9 bases; bases outside gene matches: 4. The CDR3 loop is CASSPGTSGRQYF. Here the CDR3 DNA reads TGTGCCAGCAGCCCCGGGACTAGCGGGAGGCAGTACTTC.

This clonotype was picked up one time. This chain connects TRBV7-2 to TRBJ2-7; D perhaps matches TRBD2 (7 bases). The germline CDR1 and CDR2 sequences are SGHTA and FQGNSA. V lost 5 bases to trimming and J lost 3 bases, with 23 bases between them. The CDR3 is 17 residues long. CDR3 nucleotide sequence: TGTGCCAGCAGCCTTATAGAGGCTAGGGGGAGGGGCTACGAGCAGTACTTC. Translation: CASSLIEARGRGYEQYF.

This clonotype was counted at least ten times. The chain uses TRBV4-3 and TRBJ2-1, with D unclear. This CDR3 has 13 residues. The V gene lost 1 base and the J gene lost 10 bases, with 11 bases spanning the gap. Germline-derived CDR1 and CDR2 are LGHNA and YSLEER. CDR3 nucleotides: TGCGCCAGCAGCCAAGGGGTTTTGGGGGAGCAGTTCTTC. It encodes CASSQGVLGEQFF.

The chain recombines TRBV2 with TRBJ2-7; the match to TRBD2 covers 9 bases. CDR1 is SNHLY, CDR2 FYNNEI, per germline. Unmatched junction bases numbered 4, after V lost 7 bases and J lost 3 bases. The CDR3 extends over 13 amino acids. The CDR3 nucleotides read TGTGCCAGCACTATAGCGGGAGTCTACGAGCAGTACTTC. Amino acids: CASTIAGVYEQYF.

CDR3 coding DNA: TGTGCCAGCAGTGAGGTCGCTCTCTCTGGGGCCAACGTCCTGACTTTC. Translated, it gives CASSEVALSGANVLTF. J is TRBJ2-6 and V is TRBV2; D ambiguous. The length of the CDR3 is 16 residues. Germline assignment: CDR1 SNHLY and CDR2 FYNNEI. Trimming pared 3 bases from V and 0 bases from J, leaving 9 bases between.

This clonotype has just one count. The chain employs TRBV3-1 and TRBJ2-3; D tentatively fits TRBD1 or TRBD2 (6 bases each). In germline, CDR1 is LGHDT, CDR2 YNNKEL (reference sequence). This CDR3 comprises 16 residues. V was clipped by 3 bases and J by 3 bases, with 16 bases between them. CDR3 nucleotides: TGTGCCAGCAGCCACGAAAGGGGGAGGTTTACAGATACGCAGTATTTT. It translates to CASSHERGRFTDTQYF.

The CDR3 sequence is CASSLGGGQGVEQYF. CDR3 DNA: TGCGCCAGCAGCTTGGGGGGAGGCCAAGGGGTTGAGCAGTACTTC. V and J are TRBV5-1 and TRBJ2-7, with a weak D call TRBD2 (6 bases). Looked up from germline, CDR1 is SGHRS and CDR2 is YFSETQ. The CDR3 is made up of 15 amino acids. Trimming removed 0 bases at V and 7 bases at J, with 17 bases between.

The chain carries TRBV20-1 and TRBJ2-1, with D perhaps TRBD1 (7 bases). The DNA end is a closer match to TRBJ2-5, so the J assignment may be wrong. Per germline, CDR1 DFQATT and CDR2 SNEGSKA (reference sequence). This CDR3 spans 13 amino acids. CDR3 region: CSAGQTGRETQYF. In nucleotides, the CDR3 is TGCAGTGCCGGGCAGACAGGGAGGGAGACCCAGTACTTC.

J is TRBJ2-7 and V is TRBV6-2 or TRBV6-3; D perhaps matches TRBD2 (6 bases). The ends were cut back, 10 bases at V and 0 bases at J, with 19 bases in the middle. Per the germline V gene, CDR1 is MNHEY and CDR2 is SVGEGT. The CDR3 totals 15 residues. The CDR3 loop is CATHQIGGSSYEQYF. The CDR3 nucleotides are TGTGCCACTCACCAGATCGGGGGAAGCTCCTACGAGCAGTACTTC.

This clonotype was observed once. CDR3 loop: CASKRLAGGPGQFF. The CDR3 DNA follows: TGCGCCAGCAAGAGGCTAGCGGGAGGGCCCGGCCAGTTCTTC. V and J are TRBV10-2 and TRBJ2-1, with TRBD2 identical over 12 bases. Germline V gene data show CDR1 as WSHSY and CDR2 as SAAADI. The CDR3 has 14 residues. V lost 7 bases to trimming and J lost 13 bases; unmatched junction nucleotides: 11.

J is TRBJ1-4 and V is TRBV11-2; D gene unclear. The CDR3 extends over 12 amino acids. The germline V and J ends were trimmed by 5 bases and 7 bases, with 8 bases remaining between them. Germline V lookup: CDR1 SGHAT, CDR2 FQNNGV. CDR3 amino acids: CASSQRGEKLFF. CDR3 DNA: TGTGCCAGCAGCCAACGGGGTGAAAAACTGTTTTTT.

This clonotype occurred once. The J gene is TRBJ1-5, the V gene TRBV2; the D is unclear. Germline-derived CDR1 and CDR2 are SNHLY and FYNNEI. Trimming took off 4 bases at V and 12 bases at J, with 10 bases between the two ends. This CDR3 contains 11 residues. This CDR3 is CASSGTAGQHF. In nucleotides, the CDR3 is TGTGCCAGCAGTGGGACGGCCGGCCAGCATTTT.

This chain uses TRBV2 with TRBJ2-7; 9 bases line up with TRBD2. The CDR3 consists of 17 residues. CDR1 and CDR2 from the germline V gene are SNHLY and FYNNEI. V trimming: 5 bases; J trimming: 3 bases; junction bases outside the gene matches: 14. DNA for the CDR3: TGTGCCAGCAGTTTGGCGGGGGGGGGGTCCTCTGACTACGAGCAGTACTTC. This translates into CASSLAGGGSSDYEQYF.

This chain links TRBV25-1 with TRBJ2-7, with TRBD2 matching over 12 bases. The length of the CDR3 is 14 residues. The junction had 3 bases not matched to a gene; V was cut back by 6 bases and J by 3 bases. CDR1 and CDR2 from the germline V gene are MGHDK and SYGVNS. Here the CDR3 DNA reads TGTGCCAGCAGGGGGACTAGCGGGTTCTACGAGCAGTACTTC. Amino acid sequence: CASRGTSGFYEQYF.

The chain has TRBV4-1 and TRBJ2-1; D possibly matches TRBD1 or TRBD2 (5 bases each). CDR3 size: 13 residues. Germline V gene sequence: CDR1 MGHRA, CDR2 YSYEKL. Trimming took off 0 bases at V and 9 bases at J, with 9 bases between the two ends. CDR3 in DNA: TGCGCCAGCAGCCAAGATTTTGGGGGTGAGCAGTTCTTC. Translated, it gives CASSQDFGGEQFF.

The chain employs TRBV7-2 and TRBJ2-6; tentative D call: TRBD1 (6 bases). CDR1 and CDR2 (germline): SGHTA, FQGNSA. This CDR3 contains 18 residues. Trimming stripped 5 bases from V and 2 bases from J, with 19 bases between. The CDR3 reads CASSHPRGPRTGANVLTF. Here the CDR3 DNA reads TGTGCCAGCAGCCATCCCAGGGGACCCCGGACTGGGGCCAACGTCCTGACTTTC.

The chain has TRBV20-1 and TRBJ1-3; D may be TRBD1 (6 bases). V gave up 0 bases and J gave up 3 bases, with 12 bases separating them. This CDR3 is built from 15 residues. Germline V lookup: CDR1 DFQATT, CDR2 SNEGSKA (reference sequence). The CDR3 sequence is CSARDGGGLGNTIYF. The CDR3, as DNA: TGCAGTGCTAGAGATGGAGGGGGGCTTGGAAACACCATATATTTT.

This clonotype was counted ten times or more. The V call is TRBV2, the J call TRBJ1-5, with 7 bases aligning to TRBD1. The germline V gene has CDR1 SNHLY and CDR2 FYNNEI. The CDR3 runs 15 residues. With V trimmed by 3 bases and J by 5 bases, 7 bases remained unmatched. The CDR3 spells CASSEATGSHQPQHF. The DNA for the CDR3 is TGTGCCAGCAGTGAGGCGACAGGGAGTCATCAGCCCCAGCATTTT. Supplemented by reference TRBV2 and TRBJ1-5, the full variable domain reads EPEVTQTPSHQVTQMGQEVILRCVPISNHLYFYWYRQILGQKVEFLVSFYNNEISEKSEIFDDQFSVERPDGSNFTLKIRSTKLEDSAMYFCASSEATGSHQPQHFGDGTRLSIL.

Within the sample, this clonotype is medium-sized. The chain uses TRBV24-1 and TRBJ2-1; tentative D call: TRBD1 (6 bases). The V gene's germline CDR1 is KGHDR and CDR2 SFDVKD. V lost 5 bases and J 4 bases, leaving 17 bases between the germline ends. The CDR3 spans 16 residues. CDR3 in amino acids: CATSVPTGNGYNEQFF. The CDR3 nucleotides are TGTGCCACCAGTGTTCCCACAGGGAACGGTTACAATGAGCAGTTCTTC.

A single count supports this clonotype. V is TRBV7-2 and J is TRBJ2-1; unclear D gene. Germline CDR1 is SGHTA and CDR2 is FQGNSA. The CDR3 loop spans 15 amino acids. Trimming shortened V by 6 bases and J by 6 bases, and 18 bases separated the two germline ends. DNA for the CDR3: TGTGCCAGCAGTTCCTCATCCGCCCCCTCCAATGAGCAGTTCTTC. Translating it yields CASSSSSAPSNEQFF. The full variable domain, its missing parts supplied by reference TRBV7-2 and TRBJ2-1, is GAGVSQSPSNKVTEKGKDVELRCDPISGHTALYWYRQSLGQGLEFLIYFQGNSAPDKSGLPSDRFSAERTGGSVSTLTIQRTQQEDSAVYLCASSSSSAPSNEQFFGPGTRLTVL.

The chain joins TRBV11-2 to TRBJ2-7; 8 bases fit TRBD1. The V and J ends lost 3 bases and 5 bases, in that order; junction bases with no gene match: 6. CDR1 is SGHAT and CDR2 is FQNNGV in the germline V gene. The CDR3 covers 14 residues. The CDR3 protein is CASSFGRTGNEQYF. For the CDR3, the DNA is TGTGCCAGCAGCTTTGGTCGGACAGGGAACGAGCAGTACTTC.

V and J are TRBV25-1 and TRBJ1-2, with TRBD1 matching over 10 bases. The V and J ends lost 5 bases and 8 bases, in that order; junction bases with no gene match: 5. The CDR3 sequence is 13 residues long. Per germline, CDR1 MGHDK and CDR2 SYGVNS. The CDR3 nucleotides are TGTGCCAGCAGTCTGGGGACAGGGGAAGGCTACACCTTC. It codes for CASSLGTGEGYTF.

This chain links TRBV7-9 with TRBJ2-7; D not certain. Germline CDR1 reads SEHNR; CDR2 reads FQNEAQ (reference sequence). Deletions cut 0 bases from V and 5 bases from J, with 2 bases between. The CDR3 contains 11 residues. Here the CDR3 reads CASSLANEQYF. CDR3 nucleotide sequence: TGTGCCAGCAGCTTAGCCAACGAGCAGTACTTC.